These T cell receptor beta chains were read from a single sample in a study of cytomegalovirus exposure and HLA in healthy donors. Sequencing used immunoSEQ multiplex PCR; TCRdb keeps in-frame clones, though not all of them. The sample consists of some 90,000 clones, roughly 80% of them appearing once. The sample comprised PBMCs. The receptor source for this set is a boy aged 5 to 17 in good health and CMV-seronegative. Each CDR3 is given with its conserved first and last residue. D genes are given only for firm matches. Size is omitted from some rows. Given values are once, few, many or a class for expanded clones.

>NA|TRBV6-5|TRBJ1-3|13|few
TGTGCCAGCAGTCAACACACTGGAAACACCATATATTTT
CASSQHTGNTIYF
>NA|TRBV27|TRBJ2-7|13|NA
TGTGCCAGCAGTGAACAGAACTCCTACGAGCAGTACTTC
CASSEQNSYEQYF
>NA|TRBV25-1|TRBJ2-5|12|NA
TGTGCCAGCAGTAACATACAAGAGACCCAGTACTTC
CASSNIQETQYF
>NA|TRBV7-2|TRBJ1-1|13|once
TGTGCCAGCAGCTTAGTAGCGGGGGCTGAAGCTTTCTTT
CASSLVAGAEAFF
>NA|TRBV6-1|TRBJ1-1|13|NA
TGTGCCAGCAGTGAATCCAGGGTCACTGAAGCTTTCTTT
CASSESRVTEAFF
>TRBD1|TRBV6-5|TRBJ1-4|14|few
TGTGCCAGCAGAACGGACAGGGGGCTTGATCGACTGTTTTTT
CASRTDRGLDRLFF
>TRBD1|TRBV5-1|TRBJ2-5|13|NA
TGCGCCAGCAGCTCAGGACAGGGGGGGACCCAGTACTTC
CASSSGQGGTQYF
>NA|TRBV10-3|TRBJ1-1|12|few
TGTGCCATCAGTGGAACAGGAGTTGAAGCTTTCTTT
CAISGTGVEAFF
>TRBD1|TRBV27|TRBJ2-7|14|NA
TGTGCCAGCAGGAGACAGGGGGTCGGCTACGAGCAGTACTTC
CASRRQGVGYEQYF
>NA|TRBV25-1|TRBJ1-2|12|NA
TGTGCCAGCAGTGAATCAGGGGTTGGCTACACCTTC
CASSESGVGYTF
>NA|TRBV10-3|TRBJ1-3|14|once
TGTGCCATCAGTGAGCAGGGATTTGGAAACACCATATATTTT
CAISEQGFGNTIYF
>NA|TRBV11-2|TRBJ2-3|16|NA
TGTGCCAGCAGCTCCCGGAAAGCAGAGGCCGCAGATACGCAGTATTTT
CASSSRKAEAADTQYF
>TRBD1|TRBV30|TRBJ2-5|11|NA
TGTGCCTGGGACAGGGGAGAGACCCAGTACTTC
CAWDRGETQYF
>TRBD1|TRBV13|TRBJ2-1|14|NA
TGTGCCAGCAGCTCAGGGGGCGCCTACAATGAGCAGTTCTTC
CASSSGGAYNEQFF
>TRBD1|TRBV7-9|TRBJ1-1|15|NA
TGTGCCAGCAGCTTATTTGTGACAGGGGACACTGAAGCTTTCTTT
CASSLFVTGDTEAFF
>TRBD1|TRBV28|TRBJ2-7|15|once
TGTGCCAGCATTTCACCCGGGACAGGGTTGAACGAGCAGTACTTC
CASISPGTGLNEQYF
>TRBD2|TRBV18|TRBJ2-1|15|NA
TGTGCCAGCGTCCCGGGACTAGTGACGACCTATGAGCAGTTCTTC
CASVPGLVTTYEQFF
>NA|TRBV29-1|TRBJ2-6|14|NA
TGCAGCGTTGGAAGGGGGGGACAGGCCAACGTCCTGACTTTC
CSVGRGGQANVLTF
>NA|TRBV25-1|TRBJ1-1|15|NA
TGTGCCAGCAGTCTATCAAATATGGGGCACACTGAAGCTTTCTTT
CASSLSNMGHTEAFF
>NA|TRBV4-1|TRBJ2-2|14|NA
TGCGCCAGCAGCCAAGATAGCCGGACCGGGGAGCTGTTTTTT
CASSQDSRTGELFF
>TRBD2|TRBV2|TRBJ2-7|17|NA
TGTGCCAGCAGTCCCGGACTAGCGGGAGTTCTCTCCTACGAGCAGTACTTC
CASSPGLAGVLSYEQYF
>TRBD1|TRBV7-8|TRBJ2-2|16|NA
TGTGCCAGCAGCGGAGAGGGACAGGGGAACACCGGGGAGCTGTTTTTT
CASSGEGQGNTGELFF
>TRBD1|TRBV2|TRBJ1-2|14|few
TGTGCCAGCAGTGAAGCGGGACAGGTCTATGGCTACACCTTC
CASSEAGQVYGYTF
>TRBD2|TRBV28|TRBJ2-7|13|NA
TGTGCCAGCAGCCCGGGACTAGCGCAATACGTGAACTTC
CASSPGLAQYVNF